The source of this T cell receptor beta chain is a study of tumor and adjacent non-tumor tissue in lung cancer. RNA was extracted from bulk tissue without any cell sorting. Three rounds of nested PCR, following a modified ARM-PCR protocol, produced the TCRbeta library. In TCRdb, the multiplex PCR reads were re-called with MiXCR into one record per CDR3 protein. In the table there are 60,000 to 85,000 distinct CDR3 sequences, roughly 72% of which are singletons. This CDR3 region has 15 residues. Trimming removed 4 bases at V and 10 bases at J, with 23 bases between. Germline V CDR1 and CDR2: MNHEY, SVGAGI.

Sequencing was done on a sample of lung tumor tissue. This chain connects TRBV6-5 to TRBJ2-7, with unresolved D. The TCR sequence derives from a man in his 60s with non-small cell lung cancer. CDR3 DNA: TGTGCCAGCAGTTGCTCGAGGCAGGAGACTGCCGAACAGTACTTC. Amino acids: CASSCSRQETAEQYF.